The 27 T cell receptor beta chains presented below share a single source sample, sequenced in a study of identical twins. TCRdb analysed the 5' RACE reads with MiXCR anew, one entry per CDR3 protein. The sample lists about 240,000 distinct CDR3 sequences, more than 9% occurring once. Material: memory T cells sorted from blood. The receptors were gathered from a man aged 50-59 years in good health.

This clonotype was counted many times. V gene TRBV7-2 combines with J gene TRBJ1-3; D is unresolved. CDR3 size: 14 residues. Germline V gene sequence: CDR1 SGHTA, CDR2 FQGNSA. Trimming removed 8 bases at V and 0 bases at J, with 11 bases between. The CDR3 DNA reads TGTGCCAGCCGGCAGGCAAGCTCTGGAAACACCATATATTTT. It is translated as CASRQASSGNTIYF.

The table lists this clonotype with many counts. The chain combines TRBV4-2 with TRBJ2-3, with D tentatively TRBD1 (6 bases). There are 18 residues in the CDR3. The ends were cut back, 2 bases at V and 0 bases at J, with 18 bases in the middle. Germline V gene lookup returns CDR1 LGHNA and CDR2 YNFKEQ. The CDR3 coding sequence is TGTGCCAGCAGCCAATCACGACCGGGACACCTTAGCACAGATACGCAGTATTTT. Amino acid sequence: CASSQSRPGHLSTDTQYF.

This clonotype has only a few counts. The CDR3: CASSPSSGNYGYTF. CDR3 nucleotides: TGTGCCAGCAGTCCGTCGAGTGGTAACTATGGCTACACCTTC. V gene TRBV27 combines with J gene TRBJ1-2; D is unresolved. CDR3 length: 14 residues. Per germline, CDR1 MNHEY and CDR2 SMNVEV (reference sequence). Trimming removed 5 bases at V and 1 base at J, with 11 bases between.

This clonotype was recorded many times. This chain joins TRBV5-1 and TRBJ1-6, with D uncertain. The CDR3 is made up of 14 amino acids. CDR1 is SGHRS and CDR2 is YFSETQ in the germline V gene. Between the trimmed V and J ends, which lost 4 bases and 10 bases, there was a span of 15 bases. In DNA form, the CDR3 reads TGCGCCAGCAGCCCGCAAGGACTAGGATCACCCCTCCACTTT. Its translation: CASSPQGLGSPLHF.

V is TRBV24-1 and J is TRBJ1-5; weak D call: TRBD1 (6 bases). CDR1 is KGHDR, CDR2 SFDVKD, per germline. The CDR3 is 14 residues long. The V gene lost 4 bases and the J gene lost 10 bases, with 16 bases spanning the gap. In nucleotides, the CDR3 is TGTGCCACCAGTGACCGGGACATTCCTGGACCCCAGCATTTT. It codes for CATSDRDIPGPQHF.

CDR3 residues: CASSQDLAGGLAKNIQYF. DNA of the CDR3: TGCGCCAGCAGCCAAGATTTGGCGGGGGGCCTAGCCAAAAACATTCAGTACTTC. The rearrangement uses TRBV4-3 and TRBJ2-4; TRBD2 matches at 8 bases. The germline V gene encodes CDR1 LGHNA and CDR2 YSLEER. J gave up 0 bases and V 0 bases, and 7 bases lay outside the gene matches. This CDR3 has 18 residues.

As regards this clonotype: A read error is possible here, since a much larger clone lies one base away. The chain recombines TRBV20-1 with TRBJ2-7; 8 bases line up with TRBD1. Near its end, the DNA agrees better with TRBJ2-1, so the J call may be wrong. The CDR3 is 15 amino acids. Germline values: CDR1 DFQATT, CDR2 SNEGSKA (reference sequence). The CDR3 DNA sequence: TGCAGTGCTCCCCCATCCCGGACAGGGAGCGTCGAGCAGTTCTTC. It codes for CSAPPSRTGSVEQFF.

This clonotype has at least ten counts. The chain links TRBV2 to TRBJ2-7; 8 nucleotides align to TRBD2. This CDR3 is built from 15 residues. Per the germline V gene, CDR1 is SNHLY and CDR2 is FYNNEI. The ends lost 2 bases at V and 2 bases at J; junction bases unmatched: 5. The CDR3 bases are TGTGCCAGCAGTGAACGTCGCGGGAGGACCTACGAGCAGTACTTC. It is translated as CASSERRGRTYEQYF.

V is TRBV20-1 and J is TRBJ1-6, with 10 bases identical to TRBD1. The CDR3 consists of 16 residues. After removal of 5 bases from V and 7 bases from J, the junction contained 11 bases not matched to a gene. Germline assignment: CDR1 DFQATT and CDR2 SNEGSKA (reference sequence). The CDR3: CSAPRDRGSINSPLHF. CDR3 coding DNA: TGCAGTGCTCCCCGGGACAGGGGCTCAATAAATTCACCCCTCCACTTT.

The chain joins TRBV5-1 to TRBJ1-2; D is undetermined. Deletions cut 4 bases from V and 1 base from J, with 14 bases between. Germline assignment: CDR1 SGHRS and CDR2 YFSETQ. CDR3 length: 15 residues. The DNA of the CDR3 is TGCGCCAGCAGCCCCCTATCCGTACGTAACTATGGCTACACCTTC. Translated, it gives CASSPLSVRNYGYTF.

This clonotype came up many times. The V call is TRBV5-1, the J call TRBJ2-7; perhaps D is TRBD1 or TRBD2 (5 bases each). V lost 4 bases, J lost 4 bases, and 12 bases lay in between. Germline CDR1 and CDR2: SGHRS and YFSETQ. There are 13 residues in the CDR3. Here the CDR3 DNA reads TGCGCCAGCAGCGGGGGACCACGGTACGAGCAGTACTTC. Amino acid sequence: CASSGGPRYEQYF.

V is TRBV20-1 and J is TRBJ2-3; 9 nucleotides agree with TRBD2. The length of the CDR3 is 14 residues. Trimming cost V 3 bases and J 5 bases; bases outside gene matches: 6. Germline values: CDR1 DFQATT, CDR2 SNEGSKA (reference sequence). The CDR3 reads CSASFAGGRDTQYF. The DNA for the CDR3 is TGCAGTGCTAGCTTTGCGGGGGGGCGAGATACGCAGTATTTT.

This sequence joins TRBV7-8 and TRBJ2-7; 9 bases are a match to TRBD1. Per germline, CDR1 SGHVS and CDR2 FQNEAQ. The length of the CDR3 is 15 residues. Losses at the gene ends were 5 bases for V and 3 bases for J; bases not matched to a gene: 8. CDR3 region: CASSRPGQGNYEQYF. In DNA form, the CDR3 reads TGTGCCAGCAGCCGACCCGGACAGGGGAACTACGAGCAGTACTTC.

Regarding this clonotype: A much larger clone differs by one base, so this may be a read error. The chain is built from TRBV3-1 and TRBJ1-6; D is unclear. Germline V gives CDR1 LGHDT, CDR2 YNNKEL (reference sequence). The CDR3 is 15 amino acids. Written as DNA, the CDR3 is TGTGCCAGCAGCCAAGTTCCGGGCGGGAGTTCACCCCCCCACTTT. Its protein is CASSQVPGGSSPPHF.

V gene TRBV3-1 combines with J gene TRBJ2-5, with D possibly matching TRBD1 (5 bases). Per the germline V gene, CDR1 is LGHDT and CDR2 is YNNKEL (reference sequence). The CDR3 loop spans 15 amino acids. Trimming stripped 3 bases from V and 3 bases from J, with 14 bases between. The CDR3 loop reads CASSQDGGAEETQYF. The CDR3 DNA is TGTGCCAGCAGCCAGGATGGTGGGGCCGAAGAGACCCAGTACTTC.

There are many counts of this clonotype. The V and J genes are TRBV11-2 and TRBJ2-1; 16 nucleotides match TRBD2. The CDR3 loop spans 18 amino acids. The J segment lost 5 bases and the V segment lost 5 bases, leaving 9 bases of the junction unmatched. Germline V gene sequence: CDR1 SGHAT, CDR2 FQNNGV. CDR3 sequence: CASSPGTSGRAINNEQFF. CDR3 nucleotide sequence: TGTGCCAGCAGCCCCGGGACTAGCGGGAGGGCCATCAACAATGAGCAGTTCTTC.

This chain uses TRBV6-1 with TRBJ2-2; 15 positions agree with TRBD2. Losses at the gene ends were 6 bases for V and 6 bases for J; bases not matched to a gene: 8. Germline V lookup: CDR1 MNHNS, CDR2 SASEGT. CDR3 length: 17 amino acids. The CDR3 nucleotides read TGTGCCAGCAGGGGGACTAGCGGGGGGCCGGGTGCCGGGGAGCTGTTTTTT. Residues: CASRGTSGGPGAGELFF.

The J gene is TRBJ2-2, the V gene TRBV20-1; 7 positions agree with TRBD1. The germline V gene encodes CDR1 DFQATT and CDR2 SNEGSKA (reference sequence). Trimming removed 5 bases from V and 4 bases from J; junction bases left unmatched: 7. The CDR3 is made up of 14 amino acids. CDR3 bases: TGCAGTGCTGCTACCGGGACAGTCACCGGGGAGCTGTTTTTT. Its protein product is CSAATGTVTGELFF.

This clonotype was seen many times. The chain is built from TRBV28 and TRBJ2-1; D is unresolved. This CDR3 spans 14 amino acids. CDR1 and CDR2 (germline): MDHEN, SYDVKM. V was pared by 1 base and J by 6 bases, with 10 bases between. CDR3 sequence: CASSLFDFSNEQFF. The CDR3, as DNA: TGTGCCAGCAGTTTATTTGACTTCTCCAATGAGCAGTTCTTC.

The chain uses TRBV30 and TRBJ1-4; weak D call: TRBD1 (6 bases). The CDR3 loop spans 14 amino acids. CDR1 and CDR2 (germline): GTSNPN, SVGIG (reference sequence). Between the trimmed V and J ends, which lost 2 bases and 7 bases, there was a span of 14 bases. The CDR3 DNA follows: TGTGCCTGGAGTAGCCAGGGGAGTCGTGAAAAACTGTTTTTT. Translating it yields CAWSSQGSREKLFF.

In its sample, this clonotype was seen many times. V usage is TRBV20-1 and J usage is TRBJ2-1; 14 positions match TRBD2. V shed 3 bases, J shed 4 bases, and the junction held 5 bases outside the gene matches. The CDR3 sequence is 16 residues long. Germline V CDR1 and CDR2: DFQATT, SNEGSKA (reference sequence). This CDR3 reads CSASRLAGGHYNEQFF. The CDR3 DNA reads as TGCAGTGCTAGCCGACTAGCGGGGGGGCATTACAATGAGCAGTTCTTC.

This chain links TRBV21-1 with TRBJ2-5; the table's D call, TRBD1, was not checked against the DNA. TRBV21-1 is annotated as a pseudogene. This CDR3 contains 14 residues. CDR3 sequence (DNA): TGTGCCAGCTCCGGGCGGGGGATATTAGAGACCCAGTACTTC. It codes for CASSGRGILETQYF.

The chain is built from TRBV15 and TRBJ2-7; no reliable D call. Trimming cost V 0 bases and J 1 base, with 7 bases left between them. The CDR3 is made up of 14 amino acids. Germline values: CDR1 LNHNV, CDR2 YYDKDF (reference sequence). The CDR3 DNA follows: TGTGCCACCAGCAGAGATCCCAGGTCCTACGAGCAGTACTTC. The encoded protein is CATSRDPRSYEQYF.

This clonotype turned up a few times. The rearrangement joins TRBV12-3 or TRBV12-4 to TRBJ2-5; D gene unclear. V gave up 6 bases and J gave up 1 base, with 12 bases separating them. The CDR3 totals 14 residues. CDR3 residues: CASSSHSAQETQYF. In DNA, the CDR3 is TGTGCCAGCAGCTCACACAGTGCCCAAGAGACCCAGTACTTC.

The chain uses TRBV20-1 and TRBJ1-6, with 8 bases identical to TRBD1. This CDR3 spans 14 amino acids. The trim removed 2 bases at V and 9 bases at J, leaving 6 bases unmatched. Germline CDR1 is DFQATT and CDR2 is SNEGSKA (reference sequence). CDR3 residues: CSARQGAVGSPLHF. The DNA for the CDR3 is TGCAGTGCTAGACAGGGGGCTGTAGGTTCACCCCTCCACTTT.

There are a few counts of this clonotype. The J gene is TRBJ1-5, the V gene TRBV11-2, with D perhaps matching TRBD1 (6 bases). The CDR3 runs to 14 residues. CDR1 is SGHAT, CDR2 FQNNGV, per germline. V was shortened by 0 bases and J by 5 bases, with 8 bases between the two germline ends. CDR3 amino acids: CASSLEGGYQPQHF. The CDR3, as DNA: TGTGCCAGCAGCTTAGAGGGGGGCTATCAGCCCCAGCATTTT.

The V call is TRBV5-5, the J call TRBJ2-5; D gene uncertain. The V end lost 5 bases, the J end lost 5 bases, and 16 bases lay between the germline ends. The CDR3 length is 14 residues. Looked up from germline, CDR1 is SGHKS and CDR2 is YYEKEE (reference sequence). The CDR3 spells CASRPIGLGETQYF. For the CDR3, the DNA is TGTGCCAGCAGGCCGATCGGGCTAGGGGAGACCCAGTACTTC.